The T cell receptor beta chain described here comes from a study of shared clonotypes between healthy human individuals. Broader study findings: A handful of donors shared 5% to 5.5% of their naive CD4 clonotypes.

Assay execution took place at the deep level. Using immunoSEQ multiplex PCR, the repertoire was profiled, and TCRdb retains in-frame clones only, with some absent. This table has about 380,000 clones, about 96% appearing once. This CDR3 has 13 residues. Germline V gene sequence: CDR1 MNHNS, CDR2 SASEGT. Trimming removed 2 bases from V and 4 bases from J, with 6 bases in between. Turning to this clone: What it binds is unknown.

Donors were Caucasian adults residing in Nashville, Tennessee, USA. The sequence was collected from a man aged 30-40 years in good health. This sequence joins TRBV6-1 and TRBJ2-1; D call uncertain. Sequenced material: memory CD8+ T cells sorted from blood. Specified subset: CD45RO+ cells pooled with CCR7-negative TemRA cells. The CDR3, as DNA: TGTGCCAGCAGTGAACCTGGTTACAATGAGCAGTTCTTC. It specifies CASSEPGYNEQFF.